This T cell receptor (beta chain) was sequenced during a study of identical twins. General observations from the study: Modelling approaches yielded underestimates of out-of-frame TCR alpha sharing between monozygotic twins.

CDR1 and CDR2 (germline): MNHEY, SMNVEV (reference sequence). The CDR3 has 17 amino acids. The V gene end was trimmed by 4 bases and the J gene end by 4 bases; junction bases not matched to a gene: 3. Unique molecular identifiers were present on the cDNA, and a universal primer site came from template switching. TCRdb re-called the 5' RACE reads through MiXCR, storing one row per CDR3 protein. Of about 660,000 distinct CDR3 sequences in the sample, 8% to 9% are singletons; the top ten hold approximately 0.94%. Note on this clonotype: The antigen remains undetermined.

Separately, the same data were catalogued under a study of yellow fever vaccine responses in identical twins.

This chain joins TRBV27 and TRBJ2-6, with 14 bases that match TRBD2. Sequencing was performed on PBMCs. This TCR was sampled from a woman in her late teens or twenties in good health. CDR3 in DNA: TGTGCCAGCAGTTCGGGACTAGCGGGGGTCGGGGCCAACGTCCTGACTTTC. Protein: CASSSGLAGVGANVLTF.